The T cell receptor beta chain described here comes from a study of blood T cells in healthy people across ages (dated by TCRdb to between 2014 and 2017). About the study as a whole: Template switching captured roughly one uniquely barcoded TCR beta cDNA molecule per two T cells in model experiments. Age-related changes in TCR beta repertoire diversity were measured in the study by deep sequencing normalized with unique cDNA molecular identifiers. Four age groups were formed from the donors: young (average roughly 16 years), middle-aged (roughly 38), aged (about 68) and long-lived (around 80). To avoid experimental bias, donors of different ages were spread randomly across the sequencing lanes. Using the same blood draw, the study looked at two additional independent replicas of 1 million unique cDNA reads for two donors, one aged 18 to 30 and the other aged 80 or older.

The library was prepared using 5' RACE. The sequencer was an Illumina HiSeq 2500. A second PCR of roughly 7 to 11 cycles was performed with a sample-barcoded 5' primer and a J-beta primer mix. Each TCR beta cDNA molecule received a unique molecular identifier from a template-switch 5' adaptor carrying 12 random nucleotides. Each sample yielded at least 2.5 million CDR3-containing paired-end reads. First-strand cDNA synthesis was performed from all RNA using the Mint cDNA synthesis kit, with priming by a TRBC-specific oligonucleotide. All cDNA was treated with uracil-DNA glycosylase and then went through a first 18-cycle PCR with the universal primers M1SS and BC2_uni_R. The study's processing was this. For normalization, 1 million high-quality reads, each with a distinct molecular identifier, were randomly selected from each sample. Instead of being binned into consensus sequences, reads that shared molecular identifiers were thrown out. MiTCR, run with a Q25 quality threshold and the strictest error-elimination algorithm, handled CDR3 identification, clonotype clustering and error correction. A nonparametric unseen species model with Euler transformation was used to estimate lower-bound total TCR beta diversity. TCRdb ran its own pipeline on the public reads, namely fastp trimming at Q25 and MiXCR clone calling, and kept in-frame beta chains. For every CDR3 protein sequence, its rows merge into one entry that carries the most common genes and DNA. TCRdb, not the authors, supplied the V and J calls. The sample records approximately 850,000 distinct CDR3 sequences, roughly 64% of which are singletons. About 20% of the sample goes to the ten largest clones.

The junction shows trimming of 1 base on V and 10 bases on J, and the gene matches do not reach 3 bases of it. The CDR3 contains 13 residues, cysteine and phenylalanine counted. CDR3 DNA is the only sequence kept; it has 39 bases, read in frame from the first base. CDR1 and CDR2 are read off the germline V gene as SGHNT and YENEEA. Remarks on this clonotype: Its antigen remains unidentified. No base quality information exists; no much larger clone differs at one position.

The approximately 40 donors, aged about 6 to 100 years, were systemically healthy Caucasian individuals from Russia. Approximately 9 milliliters of peripheral blood were collected from each donor into EDTA-treated Vacutainer tubes. PBMCs were isolated by Ficoll-Paque density-gradient centrifugation, with at least 7 million obtained per sample. Trizol reagent was used to extract total RNA from the PBMCs, yielding at least 5.5 micrograms per sample. Naive CD45RAhigh/CD27high T cell percentages were measured by flow cytometry on a PBMC aliquot from every donor. General conclusions and limits of the study: Estimates of total diversity based on one million sequenced T cells were considered lower bounds and underestimates. Donor CMV infection status was unknown, potentially confounding age-related changes in expanded clonotypes. Because profiling used bulk unsorted PBMCs, naive and antigen-experienced compartments could not be compared conclusively. The percentage of naive T cells measured by flow cytometry correlated strongly with observed TCR beta diversity. As age increased, observed TCR beta diversity per million T cells dropped in a roughly linear way, and a significant reduction was already evident by age 40. The long-lived group showed more naive CD4+ T cells, fewer expanded clones and increased TCR diversity than the aged group, suggesting age selection.

The clonotype originates from a man aged 30 to 45 in good health. Sequences were obtained from blood. The chain was built from TRBV11-3 and TRBJ2-1, and TRBD2 aligns with 8 junction nucleotides. CDR3 reads: CASSLAGGAEQFF. The bases read TGTGCCAGCAGCTTAGCGGGGGGGGCCGAGCAGTTCTTC.